This is a list of T cell receptor beta chains from one sample in a study of glioma-infiltrating T cells after dendritic cell vaccination. Assay: immunoSEQ multiplex PCR; the TCRdb copy retains only in-frame clones and omits some. Found here are fewer than 45,000 clones, 70% to 85% of them singletons; the top ten hold 7.8%. The starting material was blood, obtained before dendritic cell vaccination. Receptors were obtained from a human donor with glioblastoma. CDR3s leave out the opening cysteine and the closing phenylalanine or tryptophan. Each record gives: J gene, V gene, CDR3 protein.

J gene: TRBJ1-6
V gene: TRBV28
CDR3 protein: ASSLRRNYSPLH

J gene: TRBJ2-3
V gene: TRBV11-2
CDR3 protein: ASSPRLAADTQY

J gene: TRBJ2-3
V gene: TRBV11-3
CDR3 protein: ASSPGDWDTQY

J gene: TRBJ2-7
V gene: TRBV6-5
CDR3 protein: ASSYSGREPSYEQY

J gene: TRBJ2-3
V gene: TRBV11-2
CDR3 protein: ASSPEGRGGRDTQY

J gene: TRBJ1-2
V gene: TRBV28
CDR3 protein: ASRLRGQGTGYT

J gene: TRBJ2-7
V gene: TRBV7-9
CDR3 protein: ASSMTGPYEQY

J gene: TRBJ2-2
V gene: TRBV14
CDR3 protein: ASRRTGINTGELF

J gene: TRBJ1-4
V gene: TRBV4-1
CDR3 protein: ASSRQGVGEKLF

J gene: TRBJ2-3
V gene: TRBV7-9
CDR3 protein: ASRDLAESTDTQY

J gene: TRBJ2-7
V gene: TRBV7-2
CDR3 protein: ASSLARYEQY

J gene: TRBJ2-3
V gene: TRBV29-1
CDR3 protein: SVEVSSGDTQY

J gene: TRBJ1-2
V gene: TRBV14
CDR3 protein: ASRGTGNYGYT

J gene: TRBJ2-7
V gene: TRBV7-8
CDR3 protein: ASSPRREGSYEQY

J gene: TRBJ1-2
V gene: TRBV6-6
CDR3 protein: ASSYDGTVYGYT

J gene: TRBJ2-5
V gene: TRBV28
CDR3 protein: ASSLFVGDREGGETQY

J gene: TRBJ2-3
V gene: TRBV5-6
CDR3 protein: ASSGVDTQY

J gene: TRBJ2-2
V gene: TRBV7-8
CDR3 protein: ASSGLEGNTGELF

J gene: TRBJ1-5
V gene: TRBV2
CDR3 protein: ASSVGQYHNQPQH

J gene: TRBJ2-6
V gene: TRBV13
CDR3 protein: ASSPLPGDRSGANVLT

J gene: TRBJ2-7
V gene: TRBV14
CDR3 protein: ASSSRQVLTYEQY

J gene: TRBJ2-1
V gene: TRBV28
CDR3 protein: ASKDRALLEQF

J gene: TRBJ2-3
V gene: TRBV5-4
CDR3 protein: ASSRGQGTDTQY

J gene: TRBJ2-1
V gene: TRBV5-1
CDR3 protein: ASSLGGPGTGGRGEQF

J gene: TRBJ1-6
V gene: TRBV5-4
CDR3 protein: ASSSGQAVSPLH

J gene: TRBJ2-3
V gene: TRBV9
CDR3 protein: ASSLSGLITDTQY

J gene: TRBJ1-4
V gene: TRBV2
CDR3 protein: ASRVAGVLQEKLF

J gene: TRBJ1-1
V gene: TRBV29-1
CDR3 protein: SVGQGRTEAF

J gene: TRBJ1-5
V gene: TRBV27
CDR3 protein: ASSYETDPNQPQH

J gene: TRBJ2-5
V gene: TRBV9
CDR3 protein: ASSVGQQETQY

J gene: TRBJ2-2
V gene: TRBV4-2
CDR3 protein: ASSQDSHVLAGYTGELF

J gene: TRBJ2-7
V gene: TRBV7-8
CDR3 protein: ASSFAAYEQY

J gene: TRBJ1-5
V gene: TRBV19
CDR3 protein: ASRRGLNQPQH

J gene: TRBJ2-2
V gene: TRBV11-3
CDR3 protein: ASSWYTGTGVTGELF

J gene: TRBJ1-2
V gene: TRBV5-1
CDR3 protein: ASSLHQTGGRVDGYT

J gene: TRBJ2-3
V gene: TRBV30
CDR3 protein: AWSVMVGEDTQY

J gene: TRBJ2-3
V gene: TRBV15
CDR3 protein: ATSKETSGGGSDTQY

J gene: TRBJ1-5
V gene: TRBV7-2
CDR3 protein: ASSLGQGGGQPQH

J gene: TRBJ2-7
V gene: TRBV10-3
CDR3 protein: AISALAGGSYEQY

J gene: TRBJ1-4
V gene: TRBV5-6
CDR3 protein: ASSLGAGITTNEKLF

J gene: TRBJ1-2
V gene: TRBV4-1
CDR3 protein: ASSPNINYGYT

J gene: TRBJ2-1
V gene: TRBV6-4
CDR3 protein: ASSDVPSSYNEQF

J gene: TRBJ1-1
V gene: TRBV9
CDR3 protein: ASSVGQGARTEAF

J gene: TRBJ1-5
V gene: TRBV30
CDR3 protein: AWSVNRGNQPQH

J gene: TRBJ1-2
V gene: TRBV5-6
CDR3 protein: ASSFPGTGGGISYGYT

J gene: TRBJ2-3
V gene: TRBV9
CDR3 protein: ASSAPSGTDYTDTQY

J gene: TRBJ2-3
V gene: TRBV5-1
CDR3 protein: ASSTTALGGPHTDTQY

J gene: TRBJ2-2
V gene: TRBV19
CDR3 protein: ASSPSPGGNTGELF

J gene: TRBJ1-2
V gene: TRBV28
CDR3 protein: ASWTRFYGYT

J gene: TRBJ1-6
V gene: TRBV7-2
CDR3 protein: ASSRRTGELNSPLH

J gene: TRBJ2-3
V gene: TRBV11-2
CDR3 protein: ASSRSGGATDTQY

J gene: NA
V gene: TRBV29-1
CDR3 protein: SVEDPYLGTGTYEQY

J gene: TRBJ1-5
V gene: TRBV28
CDR3 protein: ASYPSPGDRHSNQPQH